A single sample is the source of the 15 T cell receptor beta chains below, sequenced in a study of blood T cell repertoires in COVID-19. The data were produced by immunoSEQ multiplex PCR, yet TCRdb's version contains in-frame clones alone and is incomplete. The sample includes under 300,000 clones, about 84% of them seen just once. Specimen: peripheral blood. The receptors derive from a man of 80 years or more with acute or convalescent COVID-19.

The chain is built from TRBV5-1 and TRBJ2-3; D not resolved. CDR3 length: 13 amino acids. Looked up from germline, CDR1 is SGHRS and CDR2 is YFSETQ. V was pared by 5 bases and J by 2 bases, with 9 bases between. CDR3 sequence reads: CASRTTNTDTQYF. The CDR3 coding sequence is TGCGCCAGCAGAACAACCAACACAGATACGCAGTATTTT.

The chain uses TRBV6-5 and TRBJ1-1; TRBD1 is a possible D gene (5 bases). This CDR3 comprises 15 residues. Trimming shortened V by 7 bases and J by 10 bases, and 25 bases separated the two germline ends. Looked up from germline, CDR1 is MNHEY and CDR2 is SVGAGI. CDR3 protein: CASISAGTARGVAFF. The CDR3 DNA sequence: TGTGCCAGCATATCGGCCGGGACCGCCCGGGGGGTAGCTTTCTTT.

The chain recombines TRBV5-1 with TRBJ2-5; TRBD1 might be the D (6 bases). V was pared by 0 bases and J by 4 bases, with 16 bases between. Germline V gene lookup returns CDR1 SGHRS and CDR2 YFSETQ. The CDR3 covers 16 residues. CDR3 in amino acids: CASSLAGALGAETQYF. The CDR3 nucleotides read TGCGCCAGCAGCTTGGCAGGGGCGCTGGGGGCAGAGACCCAGTACTTC.

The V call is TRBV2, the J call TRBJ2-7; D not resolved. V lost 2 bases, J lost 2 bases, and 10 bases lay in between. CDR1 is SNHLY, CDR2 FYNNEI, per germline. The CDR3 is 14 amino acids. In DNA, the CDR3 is TGTGCCAGCAGTGAATGGTACAGCACCTACGAGCAGTACTTC. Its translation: CASSEWYSTYEQYF.

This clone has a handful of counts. The CDR3 region is CASSDYRAGSTEAFF. The CDR3 DNA is TGTGCCAGCAGCGACTACAGGGCAGGATCCACTGAAGCTTTCTTT. V usage is TRBV9 and J usage is TRBJ1-1, with D possibly matching TRBD1 (6 bases). V was trimmed by 3 bases and J by 4 bases, leaving 16 bases between them. CDR3 size: 15 residues. The germline gives CDR1 SGDLS, CDR2 YYNGEE.

CDR3 sequence (DNA): TGTGCCAGTAGGGAACAGGGGAACTACGAGCAGTACTTC. This codes for CASREQGNYEQYF. The rearrangement links TRBV19 to TRBJ2-7; 7 positions match TRBD1. Germline CDR1 reads LNHDA; CDR2 reads SQIVND (reference sequence). CDR3 length: 13 residues. After removal of 6 bases from V and 3 bases from J, the junction contained 5 bases not matched to a gene.

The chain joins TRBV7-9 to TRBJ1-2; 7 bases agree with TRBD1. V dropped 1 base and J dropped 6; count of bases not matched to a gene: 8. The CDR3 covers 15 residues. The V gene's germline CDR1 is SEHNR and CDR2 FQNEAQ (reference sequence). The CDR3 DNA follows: TGTGCCAGCAGCTTAGATCAAGGGGGCAGCGATGGCTACACCTTC. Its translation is CASSLDQGGSDGYTF.

The CDR3 loop is CASSLVGGNSPLHF. The CDR3 DNA reads as TGTGCCAGCAGCTTAGTAGGAGGGAATTCACCCCTCCACTTT. The chain employs TRBV7-9 and TRBJ1-6; D ambiguous. The CDR3 is 14 amino acids. Germline V gives CDR1 SEHNR, CDR2 FQNEAQ (reference sequence). Deletions cut 1 base from V and 7 bases from J, with 8 bases between. The full variable domain, in which reference TRBV7-9 and TRBJ1-6 provide the parts outside the CDR3, is DTGVSQNPRHKITKRGQNVTFRCDPISEHNRLYWYRQTLGQGPEFLTYFQNEAQLEKSRLLSDRFSAERPKGSFSTLEIQRTEQGDSAMYLCASSLVGGNSPLHFGNGTRLTVT.

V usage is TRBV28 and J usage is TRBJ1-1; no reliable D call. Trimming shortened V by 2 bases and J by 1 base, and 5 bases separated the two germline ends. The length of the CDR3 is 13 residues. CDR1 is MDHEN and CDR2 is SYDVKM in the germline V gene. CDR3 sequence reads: CASSLGSNTEAFF. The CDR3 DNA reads TGTGCCAGCAGTTTAGGCTCGAACACTGAAGCTTTCTTT.

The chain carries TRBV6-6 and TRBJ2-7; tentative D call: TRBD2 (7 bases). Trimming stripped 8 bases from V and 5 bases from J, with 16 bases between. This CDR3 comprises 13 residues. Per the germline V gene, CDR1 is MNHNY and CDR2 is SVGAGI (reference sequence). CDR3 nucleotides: TGTGCCAGCGCAAAGGCGGGGGCGGACGAGCAGTACTTC. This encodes CASAKAGADEQYF.

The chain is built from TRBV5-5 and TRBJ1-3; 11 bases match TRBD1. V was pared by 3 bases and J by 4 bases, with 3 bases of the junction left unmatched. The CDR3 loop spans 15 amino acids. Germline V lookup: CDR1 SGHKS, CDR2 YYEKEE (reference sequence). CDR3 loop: CASSSGQGAGNTIYF. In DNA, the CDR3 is TGTGCCAGCAGCTCCGGACAGGGGGCGGGAAACACCATATATTTT.

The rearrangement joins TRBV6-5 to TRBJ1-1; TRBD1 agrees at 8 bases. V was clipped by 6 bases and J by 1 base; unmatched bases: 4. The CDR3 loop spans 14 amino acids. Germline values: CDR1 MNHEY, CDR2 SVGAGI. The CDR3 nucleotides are TGTGCCAGCAGGAAGGGACAGGAGAACACTGAAGCTTTCTTT. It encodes CASRKGQENTEAFF.

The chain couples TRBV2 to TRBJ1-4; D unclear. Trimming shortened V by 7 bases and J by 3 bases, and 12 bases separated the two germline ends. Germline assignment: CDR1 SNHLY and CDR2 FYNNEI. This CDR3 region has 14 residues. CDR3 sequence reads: CASKKDWANEKLFF. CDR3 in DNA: TGTGCCAGCAAAAAGGACTGGGCTAATGAAAAACTGTTTTTT.

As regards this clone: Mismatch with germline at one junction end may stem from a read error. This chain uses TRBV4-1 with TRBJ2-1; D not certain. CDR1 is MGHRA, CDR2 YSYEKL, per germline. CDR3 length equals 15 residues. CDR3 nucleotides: TGCGCCAGCAGCCAAGTAGGCAGGTCCTCCAATGAGCAGTTCTTC. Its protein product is CASSQVGRSSNEQFF.

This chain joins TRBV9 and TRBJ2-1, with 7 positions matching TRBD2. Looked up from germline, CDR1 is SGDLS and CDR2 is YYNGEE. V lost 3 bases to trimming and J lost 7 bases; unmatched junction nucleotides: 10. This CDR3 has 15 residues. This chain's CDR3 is CASSEAGAGINEQFF. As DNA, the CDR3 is TGTGCCAGCAGCGAGGCGGGAGCCGGGATAAATGAGCAGTTCTTC.